The present T cell receptor (beta chain) was sequenced within a study of cytomegalovirus exposure and HLA in healthy donors (dated by TCRdb to 2016 to 2017). About the study as a whole: An earlier analysis of some 500 of the donors reported approximately 290 Gb of sequence data and some 120 million unique TCR beta sequences from about 200 million T cells. In a later analysis, previously published TCR beta repertoires from more than 500 donors were re-analyzed and high-resolution HLA genotyping was added so that TCR occurrence patterns could be studied. Four to six DR-DQ haplotypes were handled as single units for association and clustering, since linkage in the cohort was strong. Genome-wide SNP genotypes for about 65% of the roughly 700 donors were used in a later genetic analysis, which treated that subset as a discovery cohort. In the later analysis, no new phenotypic data were used to find candidate immune exposures; instead, reliance was placed on TCR beta sequences and their occurrence across donors. Among the approximately 400 genotyped donors, around 81% belonged to the genetic ancestry cluster associated with self-reported Caucasian donors. Along with the approximately 670-subject first cohort, a separate validation cohort of over 90 different subjects was used. The study used immunosequencing to profile the T cell repertoires of several hundred subjects and linked those repertoires to cytomegalovirus serostatus. The study was designed to test whether signatures of past pathogen exposure could be identified by cataloging public T cell receptors. HLA typing covered class I and class II loci at four-digit resolution. Across some 400 genotyped donors of the cohort, an average of approximately 240,000 unique TCR beta nucleotide sequences per donor were sequenced, and roughly 20% of those sequences were non-productive. An earlier analysis of 450 to 750 of the donors used high-throughput TCR beta sequencing to judge whether each TCR beta V gene segment behaved as functional or pseudogenic. High-throughput TCR immunosequencing, statistical association of individual TCRs with disease status, and machine learning were combined to predict cytomegalovirus infection status. Every repertoire in the discovery cohort had been generated on one and the same sequencing platform. Typing coverage differed by locus: A, B, C, DRB1 and DQB1 were typed in about 620-640 donors, DQA1 in about 500, DPA1 in approximately 610, and DPB1 in approximately 450. An early release covering roughly 640 HLA-typed donors comprised about 300 gigabases of sequencing data and 85 million to 100 million unique TCR sequences. Donor age, sex, ethnicity and CMV serostatus were compiled alongside the repertoire data.

The count of this clone is one. Which antigen it targets is not known. Base qualities were left out, and no much larger clone turns up one base away. What the authors observed across the whole study: An earlier analysis of approximately 540 of the donors showed that most TCR beta V segments appeared in productive rearrangements either about 87% or about 30% of the time, which broadly matched IMGT annotations. Because HLA typing was missing for some donors at each locus, association tests included only the typed subset. According to a later analysis, most CMV-associated TCR beta chains appeared to be HLA-restricted, and the HLA associations seemed to be driven largely by CMV exposure. For the cohort, immune exposure information was limited to CMV serostatus. Compared with the approximately 700-donor mean, donors in an Asian-associated ancestry cluster had fewer N-insertions in productive TCRs, according to a later genetic analysis. According to the authors, the approach could potentially be generalized to other disease states and immunological phenotypes. Across donors, most TCR sequences were observed very rarely, whereas some public TCRs were present in many individuals. The classifier was reported to diagnose cytomegalovirus status with high specificity and sensitivity in both the original and validation cohorts. Because counts were too low, 15 to 20 rarely observed V segments, including chromosome 9 orphons, were excluded from the earlier analysis of 587 of the donors. Three of the identified cytomegalovirus-associated TCR beta chains were confirmed in vitro to be specific for cytomegalovirus antigens. V-gene and J-gene trimming of TCR beta chains was associated with a missense DCLRE1C variant in a later genetic analysis, and the association was replicated in an independent cohort. Presence/absence analyses assumed roughly uniform sequencing depth across donors, an assumption that may not hold. Only TCR beta chains were sequenced in this cohort, and the absence of alpha or paired-chain data limited detectable features. A cluster of highly shared sequence variants was judged likely to be a technical artifact of the sequencing pipeline. Because the 87-base-pair reads could not distinguish some IMGT-functional V segments, including TRBV6-2 and TRBV6-3, those segments were excluded. In a later analysis, some 17,000 TCR beta sequences were associated with specific HLA alleles at a false discovery rate of 0.05. Correlated functional status among segregating V segments might be attributable to linkage disequilibrium, but an unknown experimental factor could not be ruled out. A total of fewer than 200 TCR beta chains were listed by the study as associated with cytomegalovirus. According to a later analysis, TCR association rates differed among HLA loci, with DRB1 alleles showing the most associated TCRs and HLA-C alleles showing the fewest. When HLA alleles, especially DR and DQ, strongly co-occurred, attributing TCR associations to individual alleles was difficult. A later analysis found that HLA-associated TCR beta chains were more clonally expanded and had lower generation probabilities than equally common non-associated chains. In a later analysis, several top co-occurrence clusters were reported to appear linked to parvovirus B19, influenza, CMV and Epstein-Barr virus. A further reported finding was that TCR beta sequences accurately predicted the HLA-A and HLA-B alleles for most subjects in the first cohort.

Its CDR3 holds 13 amino acids, cysteine through phenylalanine. Only the CDR3 DNA is retained, 39 bases long and in frame from the first base. V is cut by 5 bases and J by 5 bases, and the space between the germline ends is 9 bases. The germline V gene yields MNHNS for CDR1 and SASEGT for CDR2. The cohort comprised more than 550 healthy bone marrow donors. Cohort members were all nominally healthy when sampled, although unrecorded immune exposures were likely present. The donor was CMV seropositive and was included in the group of 250 to 300 seropositive cohort members. Every donor gave a peripheral blood sample, and the peripheral blood mononuclear cells from that sample were used for TCR beta sequencing. The Qiagen DNeasy Blood Extraction Kit was used to extract genomic DNA from the blood cell samples. The receptor library was made with the immunoSEQ multiplex PCR assay. For the multiplex PCR, a mixture combining 60 forward primers for TCR Vbeta segments and 13 reverse primers for TCR Jbeta segments was used. The CDR3 region of rearranged TCR beta genes was amplified from genomic DNA by a multiplex PCR assay. The Illumina HiSeq System was used to sequence the amplified TCR beta libraries as 87-base-pair reads. For the original study's pipeline: In a later analysis, roughly 80 million unique TCR beta chains were counted across the roughly 670 repertoires, and roughly 11 million of these chains were shared by at least two donors. A nearest-neighbor algorithm error-corrected the raw reads and collapsed the reads into unique sequences, merging closely related sequences to remove PCR and sequencing errors. To assign V, D and J gene segments, CDR3 sequences were aligned to IMGT reference sequences. For a sequence to be retained, a match of at least six nucleotides to both a V gene segment and a J gene segment was required. A rearrangement counted as productive if the CDR3 had no stop codons and remained in frame with V and J, and every other rearrangement counted as non-productive. Following IMGT convention, CDR3 was defined as the stretch from the second conserved V-encoded cysteine to the conserved J-encoded phenylalanine. The earlier analysis of around 640 of the donors excluded sequences that lacked an unambiguous match to a single V gene segment. In an earlier analysis of 450 to 750 of the donors, a V segment was called functional when productive rearrangements were above 56.7%, and segregating when the standard deviation between donors exceeded 5%. A statistical classification framework was developed to diagnose cytomegalovirus status using the catalog of TCR beta chain sequences. In a later analysis, TCR nucleotide sequences were compared against IMGT/GENE-DB human TR gene sequences so that V and J genes could be assigned. A later analysis assigned CDR3 sequences and most-parsimonious VDJ recombination scenarios with the TCRdist pipeline. In a later analysis, each TCR beta chain was defined by its CDR3 amino acid sequence together with its V-gene family, and reads without a unique V-gene family were excluded. In a later analysis, 450 to 600 highly shared, low-generation-probability nucleotide sequences were removed to address suspected cross-contamination and a sequencing artifact. In a later analysis, a clonal expansion index for each public chain was calculated from normalized within-repertoire ranks of inferred template counts. Generation probabilities in a later analysis came from a VDJ recombination model fitted to out-of-frame rearrangements, and those results were checked against IGoR. In a later analysis, TCR-TCR, TCR-HLA and TCR-CMV co-occurrence was scored with hypergeometric tests, and a repertoire-size bias correction was applied to TCR pairs. To estimate false discovery rates, a later analysis permuted the HLA or CMV assignments 20 times. A later analysis grouped co-occurring TCRs with DBSCAN, adding TCRdist sequence similarity when clustering within HLA-allele-positive subsets. Repertoires with fewer than 30,000 or more than 120,000 public chains, plus five repertoires with anomalous nucleotide sharing, were excluded from co-occurrence clustering. TCRdb stores this immuneACCESS table with in-frame sequences only. Part of the clones is absent; in the studies checked, under half of the shortfall reflects unresolved V genes, and no reason is known for the rest. V, J and clone size reflect that table, while D and trimming were determined from the DNA. The sample profile shows 150,000 to 200,000 clones; 70% to 90% of them were found once. The ten largest clonotypes hold approximately 8.5% of the sample.

Here the chain combines TRBV6-1 and TRBJ2-2; matching of 5 bases hints at TRBD2 as the D gene. Material for sequencing was PBMCs. The clonotype originates from a young man in good health and CMV-seropositive. The CDR3 corresponds to CASSLRTTGELFF. The DNA reads TGTGCCAGCAGTCTTCGGACTACCGGGGAGCTGTTTTTT.